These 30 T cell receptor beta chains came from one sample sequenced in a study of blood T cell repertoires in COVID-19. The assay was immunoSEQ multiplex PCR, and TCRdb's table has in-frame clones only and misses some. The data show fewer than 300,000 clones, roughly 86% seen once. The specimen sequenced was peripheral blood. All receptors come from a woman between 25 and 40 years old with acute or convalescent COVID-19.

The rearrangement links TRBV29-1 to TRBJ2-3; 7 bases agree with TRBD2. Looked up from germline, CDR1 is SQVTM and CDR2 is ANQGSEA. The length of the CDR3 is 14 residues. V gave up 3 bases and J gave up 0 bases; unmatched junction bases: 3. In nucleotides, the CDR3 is TGCAGCGTTGAGGGGGGGACTAGCACAGATACGCAGTATTTT. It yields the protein CSVEGGTSTDTQYF.

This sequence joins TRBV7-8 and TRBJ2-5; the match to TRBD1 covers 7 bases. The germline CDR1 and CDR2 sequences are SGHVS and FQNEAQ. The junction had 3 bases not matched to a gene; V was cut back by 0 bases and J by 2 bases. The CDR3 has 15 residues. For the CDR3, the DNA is TGTGCCAGCAGCTTAGCTAGGGGGCTTCAAGAGACCCAGTACTTC. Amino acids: CASSLARGLQETQYF.

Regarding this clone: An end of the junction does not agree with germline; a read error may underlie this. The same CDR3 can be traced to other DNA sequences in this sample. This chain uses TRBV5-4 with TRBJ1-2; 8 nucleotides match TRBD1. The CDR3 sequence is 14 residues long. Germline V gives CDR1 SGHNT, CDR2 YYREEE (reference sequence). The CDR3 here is CASSLDRAQFPNTF. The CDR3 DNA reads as TGTGCCAGCAGTTTGGACAGGGCCCAGTTCCCCAACACCTTC.

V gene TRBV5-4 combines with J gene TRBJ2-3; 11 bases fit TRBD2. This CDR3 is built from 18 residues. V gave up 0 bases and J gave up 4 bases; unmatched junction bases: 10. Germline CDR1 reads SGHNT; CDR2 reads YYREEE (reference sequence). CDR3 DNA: TGTGCCAGCAGCTTGGAACTAGCGGGAGAGACTCGGGCAGATACGCAGTATTTT. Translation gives CASSLELAGETRADTQYF. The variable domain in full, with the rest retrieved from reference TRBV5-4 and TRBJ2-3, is ETGVTQSPTHLIKTRGQQVTLRCSSQSGHNTVSWYQQALGQGPQFIFQYYREEENGRGNFPPRFSGLQFPNYSSELNVNALELDDSALYLCASSLELAGETRADTQYFGPGTRLTVL.

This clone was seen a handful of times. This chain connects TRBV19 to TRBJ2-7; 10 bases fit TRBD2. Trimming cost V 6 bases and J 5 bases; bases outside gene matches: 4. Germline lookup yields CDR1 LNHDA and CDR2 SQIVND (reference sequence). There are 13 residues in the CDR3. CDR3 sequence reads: CASRMLAGDEQYF. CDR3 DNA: TGTGCCAGTAGAATGCTAGCGGGAGACGAGCAGTACTTC. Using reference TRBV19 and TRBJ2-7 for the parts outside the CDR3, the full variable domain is DGGITQSPKYLFRKEGQNVTLSCEQNLNHDAMYWYRQDPGQGLRLIYYSQIVNDFQKGDIAEGYSVSREKKESFPLTVTSAQKNPTAFYLCASRMLAGDEQYFGPGTRLTVT.

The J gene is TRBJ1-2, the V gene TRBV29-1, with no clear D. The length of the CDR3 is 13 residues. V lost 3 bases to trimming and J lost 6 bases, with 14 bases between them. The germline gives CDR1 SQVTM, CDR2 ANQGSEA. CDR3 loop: CSVELGGFNGYTF. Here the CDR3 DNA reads TGCAGCGTTGAGTTGGGAGGGTTCAATGGCTACACCTTC.

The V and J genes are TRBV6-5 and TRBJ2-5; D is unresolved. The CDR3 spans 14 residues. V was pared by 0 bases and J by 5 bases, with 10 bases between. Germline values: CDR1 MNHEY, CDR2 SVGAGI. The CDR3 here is CASSYSWLIETQYF. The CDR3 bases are TGTGCCAGCAGTTACTCGTGGCTTATTGAGACCCAGTACTTC.

The CDR3 nucleotides are TGTGCCAGCAGCTTTGGCCAGGGGATTAACTATGGCTACACCTTC. Its protein product is CASSFGQGINYGYTF. The V call is TRBV7-9, the J call TRBJ1-2, with a possible D match to TRBD1 (6 bases). Germline V gene sequence: CDR1 SEHNR, CDR2 FQNEAQ (reference sequence). CDR3 size: 15 residues. The V end was cut by 3 bases, the J end by 1 base, with 12 bases between.

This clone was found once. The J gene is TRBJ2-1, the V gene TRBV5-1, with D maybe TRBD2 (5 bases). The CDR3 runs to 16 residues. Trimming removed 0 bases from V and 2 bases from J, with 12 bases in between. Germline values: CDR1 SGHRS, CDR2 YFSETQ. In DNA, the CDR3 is TGCGCCAGCAGCTTGGCCGGTGGGAGTGCCTACAATGAGCAGTTCTTC. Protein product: CASSLAGGSAYNEQFF.

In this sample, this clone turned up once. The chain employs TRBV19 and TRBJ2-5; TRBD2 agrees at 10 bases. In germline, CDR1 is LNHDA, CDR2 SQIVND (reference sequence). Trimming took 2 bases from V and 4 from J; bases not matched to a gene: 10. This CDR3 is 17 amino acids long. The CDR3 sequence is CASSISADWTSGETQYF. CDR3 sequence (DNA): TGTGCCAGTAGTATATCCGCCGACTGGACTAGCGGAGAGACCCAGTACTTC.

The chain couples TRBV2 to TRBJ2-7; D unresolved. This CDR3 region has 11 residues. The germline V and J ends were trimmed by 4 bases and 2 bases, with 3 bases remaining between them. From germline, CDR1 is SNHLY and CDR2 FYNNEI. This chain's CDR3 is CASSATYEQYF. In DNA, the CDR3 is TGTGCCAGCAGTGCTACCTACGAGCAGTACTTC.

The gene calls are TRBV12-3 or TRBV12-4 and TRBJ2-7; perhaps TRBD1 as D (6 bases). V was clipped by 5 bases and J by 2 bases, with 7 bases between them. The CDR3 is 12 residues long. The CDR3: CASSAGAYEQYF. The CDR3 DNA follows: TGTGCCAGCAGTGCAGGGGCCTACGAGCAGTACTTC.

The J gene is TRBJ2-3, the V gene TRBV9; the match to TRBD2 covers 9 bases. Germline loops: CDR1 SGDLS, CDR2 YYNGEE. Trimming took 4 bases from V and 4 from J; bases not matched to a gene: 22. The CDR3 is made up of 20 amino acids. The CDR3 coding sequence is TGTGCCAGCAGCTACCCGGGGGGGCTAGCGGGAATACGAAGCGCAGATACGCAGTATTTT. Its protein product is CASSYPGGLAGIRSADTQYF.

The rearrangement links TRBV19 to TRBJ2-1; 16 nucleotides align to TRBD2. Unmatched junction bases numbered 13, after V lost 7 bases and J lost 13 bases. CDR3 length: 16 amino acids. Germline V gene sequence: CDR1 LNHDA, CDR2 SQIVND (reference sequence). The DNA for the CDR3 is TGTGCCAGTACCATTGATCCGGGACTAGCGGGAGGGCATCAGTTCTTC. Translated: CASTIDPGLAGGHQFF.

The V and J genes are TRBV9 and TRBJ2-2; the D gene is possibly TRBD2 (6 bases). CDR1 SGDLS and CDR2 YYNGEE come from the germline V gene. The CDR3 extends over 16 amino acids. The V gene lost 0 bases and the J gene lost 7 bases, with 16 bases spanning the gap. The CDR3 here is CASSVVDGSSNGELFF. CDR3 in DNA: TGTGCCAGCAGCGTAGTCGACGGGAGCTCCAACGGGGAGCTGTTTTTT.

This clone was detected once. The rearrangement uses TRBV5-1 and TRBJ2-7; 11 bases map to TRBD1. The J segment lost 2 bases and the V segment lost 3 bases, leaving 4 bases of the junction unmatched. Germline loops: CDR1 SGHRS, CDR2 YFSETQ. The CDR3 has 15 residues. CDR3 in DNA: TGCGCCAGCAGCTCGGGGACAGGGGGTACCTACGAGCAGTACTTC. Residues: CASSSGTGGTYEQYF. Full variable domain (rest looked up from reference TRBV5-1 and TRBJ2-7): KAGVTQTPRYLIKTRGQQVTLSCSPISGHRSVSWYQQTPGQGLQFLFEYFSETQRNKGNFPGRFSGRQFSNSRSEMNVSTLELGDSALYLCASSSGTGGTYEQYFGPGTRLTVT.

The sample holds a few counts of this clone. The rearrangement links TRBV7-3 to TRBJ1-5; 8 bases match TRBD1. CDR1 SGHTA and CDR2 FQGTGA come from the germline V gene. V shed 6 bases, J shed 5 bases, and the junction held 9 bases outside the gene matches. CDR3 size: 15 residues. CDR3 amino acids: CASRVSTGAYQPQHF. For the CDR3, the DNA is TGTGCCAGCAGAGTGTCGACAGGGGCCTATCAGCCCCAGCATTTT. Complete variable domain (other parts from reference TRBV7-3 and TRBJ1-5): GAGVSQTPSNKVTEKGKYVELRCDPISGHTALYWYRQSLGQGPEFLIYFQGTGAADDSGLPNDRFFAVRPEGSVSTLKIQRTERGDSAVYLCASRVSTGAYQPQHFGDGTRLSIL.

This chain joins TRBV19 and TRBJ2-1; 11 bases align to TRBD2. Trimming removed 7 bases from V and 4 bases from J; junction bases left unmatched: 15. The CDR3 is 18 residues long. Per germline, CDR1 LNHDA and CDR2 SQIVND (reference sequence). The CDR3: CASKPNVPGLAVYNEQFF. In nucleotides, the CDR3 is TGTGCCAGTAAACCAAACGTCCCGGGACTAGCGGTATACAATGAGCAGTTCTTC.

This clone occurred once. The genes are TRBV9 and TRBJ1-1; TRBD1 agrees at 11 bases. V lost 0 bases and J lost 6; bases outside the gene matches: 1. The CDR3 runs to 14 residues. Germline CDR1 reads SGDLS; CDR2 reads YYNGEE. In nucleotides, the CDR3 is TGTGCCAGCAGCGTAGTGGGACAGGGGGCTGAAGCTTTCTTT. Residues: CASSVVGQGAEAFF.

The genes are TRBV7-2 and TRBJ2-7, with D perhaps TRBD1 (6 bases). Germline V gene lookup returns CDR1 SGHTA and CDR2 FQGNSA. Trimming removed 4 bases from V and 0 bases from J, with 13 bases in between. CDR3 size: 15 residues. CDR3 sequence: CASSSRQAGSYEQYF. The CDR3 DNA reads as TGTGCCAGCAGCTCGAGACAGGCCGGCTCCTACGAGCAGTACTTC.

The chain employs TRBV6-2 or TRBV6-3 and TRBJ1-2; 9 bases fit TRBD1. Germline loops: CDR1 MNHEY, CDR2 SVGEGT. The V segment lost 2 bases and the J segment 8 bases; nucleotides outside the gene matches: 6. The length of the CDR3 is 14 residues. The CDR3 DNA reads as TGTGCCAGCAGTTACGGGACAGGGTCGCAAGGCTACACCTTC. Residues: CASSYGTGSQGYTF.

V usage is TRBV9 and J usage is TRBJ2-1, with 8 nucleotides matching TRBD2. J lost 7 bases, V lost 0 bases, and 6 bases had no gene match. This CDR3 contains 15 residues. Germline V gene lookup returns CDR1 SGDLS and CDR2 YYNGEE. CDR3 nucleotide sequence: TGTGCCAGCAGCGTAGGAGCGGGAGCTAGAAATGAGCAGTTCTTC. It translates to CASSVGAGARNEQFF.

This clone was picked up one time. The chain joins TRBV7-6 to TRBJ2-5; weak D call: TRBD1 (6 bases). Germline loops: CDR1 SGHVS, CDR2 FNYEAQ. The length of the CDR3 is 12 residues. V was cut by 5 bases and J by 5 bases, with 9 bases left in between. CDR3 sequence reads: CASSHRAETQYF. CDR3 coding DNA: TGTGCCAGCAGCCACAGGGCGGAGACCCAGTACTTC.

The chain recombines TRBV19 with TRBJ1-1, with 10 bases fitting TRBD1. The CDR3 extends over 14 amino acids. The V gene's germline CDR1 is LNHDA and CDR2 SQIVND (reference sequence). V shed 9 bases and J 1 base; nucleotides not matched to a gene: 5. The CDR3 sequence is CASARDRGNTEAFF. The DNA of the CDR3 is TGTGCCAGCGCCCGGGACAGGGGGAACACTGAAGCTTTCTTT.

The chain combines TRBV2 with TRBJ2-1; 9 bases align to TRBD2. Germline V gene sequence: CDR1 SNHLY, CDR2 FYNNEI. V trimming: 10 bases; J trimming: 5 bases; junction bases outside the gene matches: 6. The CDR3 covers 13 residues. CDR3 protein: CATTSGPNNEQFF. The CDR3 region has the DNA TGTGCCACAACTAGCGGGCCGAACAATGAGCAGTTCTTC.

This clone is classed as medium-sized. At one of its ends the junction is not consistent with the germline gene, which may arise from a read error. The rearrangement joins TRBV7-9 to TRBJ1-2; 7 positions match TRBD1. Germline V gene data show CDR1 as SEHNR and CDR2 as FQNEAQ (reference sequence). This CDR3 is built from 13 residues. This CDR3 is CASSSSADRSFSF. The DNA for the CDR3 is TGTGCCAGCAGCTCCTCCGCGGACAGGAGTTTTTCCTTC.

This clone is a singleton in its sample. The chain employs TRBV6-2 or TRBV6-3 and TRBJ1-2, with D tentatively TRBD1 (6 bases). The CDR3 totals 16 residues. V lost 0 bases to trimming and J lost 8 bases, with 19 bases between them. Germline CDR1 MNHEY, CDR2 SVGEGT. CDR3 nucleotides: TGTGCCAGCAGTTACTCGCGACAGGTTCCTCTAAAGGGCTACACCTTC. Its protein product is CASSYSRQVPLKGYTF.

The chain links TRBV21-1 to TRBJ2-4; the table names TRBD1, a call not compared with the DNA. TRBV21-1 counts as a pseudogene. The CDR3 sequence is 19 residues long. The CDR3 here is CASSKGHAEGAGTKNIQYF. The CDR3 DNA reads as TGTGCCAGCAGCAAAGGCCACGCGGAGGGGGCAGGGACCAAAAACATTCAGTACTTC.

The CDR3 coding sequence is TGTGCCAGCACCGTTAGCTCTGGAAACACCATATATTTT. Protein sequence: CASTVSSGNTIYF. V gene TRBV12-3 or TRBV12-4 combines with J gene TRBJ1-3; D is unresolved. This CDR3 has 13 residues. V lost 7 bases and J 0 bases, leaving 7 bases between the germline ends.

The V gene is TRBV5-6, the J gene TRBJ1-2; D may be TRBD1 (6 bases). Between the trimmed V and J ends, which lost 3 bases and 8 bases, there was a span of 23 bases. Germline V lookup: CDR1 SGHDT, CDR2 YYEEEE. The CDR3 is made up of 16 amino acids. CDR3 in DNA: TGTGCCAGCAGCTGGGGACCACAGGGAATATCGCACGGCTACACCTTC. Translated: CASSWGPQGISHGYTF.